The 17 T cell receptor beta chains given below trace back to one sample, sequenced in a study of T-cell reconstitution after alpha-beta-depleted transplantation in children listed by TCRdb under 2016. The library was obtained by PCR. The instrument was an Illumina HiSeq 2500. To normalize quantification of the TCRbeta repertoire, the TCR libraries were built with molecular barcoding that relied on unique molecular identifiers. The public reads were reprocessed in TCRdb via fastp at Q25 and MiXCR, keeping in-frame beta chains. Rows are unified per CDR3 protein, each entry keeping the most common DNA and genes. This sample has just under 550,000 distinct CDR3 sequences in its table, and around 19% of those were observed once. The ten most abundant clones make up 3% to 3.5% of the sample. Sequencing used PBMCs from the stem cell graft donor, obtained from the stem cell graft. These receptors were taken from a human donor who donated a stem cell graft to a child with acute lymphoblastic leukemia.

The rearrangement links TRBV29-1 to TRBJ2-2; D gene unclear. CDR1 is SQVTM and CDR2 is ANQGSEA in the germline V gene. V lost 0 bases, J lost 1 base, and 6 bases lay in between. The CDR3 extends over 14 amino acids. CDR3 residues: CSVEDAGNTGELFF. In nucleotides, the CDR3 is TGCAGCGTTGAAGATGCCGGGAACACCGGGGAGCTGTTTTTT.

The V and J genes are TRBV12-3 or TRBV12-4 and TRBJ2-1; 7 bases fit TRBD2. CDR3 length: 14 amino acids. Trimming cost V 5 bases and J 5 bases; bases outside gene matches: 6. CDR3 bases: TGTGCCAGCAGTGTACCGGGACTAAACAATGAGCAGTTCTTC. It yields the protein CASSVPGLNNEQFF.

The J gene is TRBJ1-4, the V gene TRBV10-3; 9 bases map to TRBD1. Germline V lookup: CDR1 ENHRY, CDR2 SYGVKD. With 6 bases clipped from V and 4 bases from J, the junction kept 3 bases outside the gene matches. This CDR3 contains 14 residues. The CDR3 reads CAIRETGGNEKLFF. CDR3 coding DNA: TGTGCCATCAGAGAGACAGGGGGTAATGAAAAACTGTTTTTT.

The chain employs TRBV6-1 and TRBJ2-2, with 9 bases that match TRBD2. Germline assignment: CDR1 MNHNS and CDR2 SASEGT. Trimming removed 9 bases from V and 5 bases from J; junction bases left unmatched: 16. The CDR3 is made up of 17 amino acids. This CDR3 is CASLRSTAGGRTGELFF. The CDR3 coding sequence is TGTGCCAGTCTTCGTAGTACGGCGGGAGGGCGTACCGGGGAGCTGTTTTTT.

This clonotype has only a few counts. This rearrangement joins TRBV20-1 to TRBJ1-5; 11 positions agree with TRBD1. Germline V gene lookup returns CDR1 DFQATT and CDR2 SNEGSKA (reference sequence). This CDR3 contains 16 residues. V gave up 2 bases and J gave up 4 bases; unmatched junction bases: 7. The CDR3 nucleotides are TGCAGTGCTAGACCGAGCGGGACAGGGGGGAATCAGCCCCAGCATTTT. It specifies CSARPSGTGGNQPQHF.

This clonotype came up a few times. The chain recombines TRBV12-3 or TRBV12-4 with TRBJ1-2; D ambiguous. V dropped 3 bases and J dropped 8 bases, with 10 bases sitting between them. The CDR3 is 12 amino acids. The chain's CDR3 is CASSFDGWGYTF. The CDR3 nucleotides read TGTGCCAGCAGTTTTGACGGATGGGGCTACACCTTC.

This CDR3 is CASRPRQTAMNTEAFF. The CDR3 DNA sequence: TGTGCCAGTAGGCCTCGACAGACCGCTATGAACACTGAAGCTTTCTTT. The gene calls are TRBV19 and TRBJ1-1; possibly TRBD1 for D (5 bases). V was shortened by 6 bases and J by 0 bases, with 17 bases between the two germline ends. This CDR3 has 16 residues. Germline loops: CDR1 LNHDA, CDR2 SQIVND (reference sequence).

The gene calls are TRBV7-3 and TRBJ2-2; no reliable D call. The germline V and J ends were trimmed by 5 bases and 6 bases, with 10 bases remaining between them. There are 13 residues in the CDR3. Germline V gene lookup returns CDR1 SGHTA and CDR2 FQGTGA. CDR3 nucleotides: TGTGCCAGCAGCCGTCCTGAGGCCGGGGAGCTGTTTTTT. Protein: CASSRPEAGELFF.

The chain recombines TRBV5-1 with TRBJ2-7, with a possible D match to TRBD1 (6 bases). The ends were cut back, 4 bases at V and 0 bases at J, with 20 bases in the middle. The CDR3 consists of 17 residues. Germline V gene data show CDR1 as SGHRS and CDR2 as YFSETQ. CDR3 in DNA: TGCGCCAGCAGCCTAGGCAGGGGAATGCGCAGCTCCTACGAGCAGTACTTC. It specifies CASSLGRGMRSSYEQYF.

The chain is built from TRBV9 and TRBJ1-6; a weak D match, TRBD1 (5 bases). V was trimmed by 4 bases and J by 10 bases, leaving 18 bases between them. Germline V gene data show CDR1 as SGDLS and CDR2 as YYNGEE. This CDR3 has 15 residues. CDR3 residues: CASSPSEGLGSPLHF. CDR3 sequence (DNA): TGTGCCAGCAGCCCTAGTGAGGGGCTAGGGTCACCCCTCCACTTT.

This chain links TRBV3-1 with TRBJ2-1; a possible D gene is TRBD2 (5 bases). Trimming pared 0 bases from V and 7 bases from J, leaving 10 bases between. Germline CDR1 reads LGHDT; CDR2 reads YNNKEL (reference sequence). This CDR3 has 14 residues. CDR3 sequence (DNA): TGTGCCAGCAGCCAAGATCGAGGGTGGAATGAGCAGTTCTTC. This codes for CASSQDRGWNEQFF.

The chain couples TRBV6-5 to TRBJ1-6; D ambiguous. V was pared by 1 base and J by 11 bases, with 12 bases between. CDR1 and CDR2 from the germline V gene are MNHEY and SVGAGI. The length of the CDR3 is 14 residues. CDR3: CASSYLGRETPLHF. The CDR3 DNA reads TGTGCCAGCAGTTACTTAGGGAGAGAGACACCCCTCCACTTT.

This clonotype appeared a few times. The CDR3 DNA reads TGTGCCAGCAGCGTAGGTCGGTGGGTACCTTACGAGCAGTACTTC. Translating it yields CASSVGRWVPYEQYF. The gene calls are TRBV9 and TRBJ2-7; D gene ambiguous. This CDR3 has 15 amino acids. Germline V lookup: CDR1 SGDLS, CDR2 YYNGEE. V was clipped by 0 bases and J by 4 bases, with 14 bases between them.

This clonotype has just a few counts. This chain connects TRBV18 to TRBJ1-2, with 8 nucleotides matching TRBD1. Germline CDR1 is KGHSH and CDR2 is LQKENI. V trimming: 0 bases; J trimming: 5 bases; junction bases outside the gene matches: 5. The CDR3 has 15 amino acids. CDR3 DNA: TGTGCCAGCTCACCACCGACAGGGGAGCCTTATGGCTACACCTTC. Translation gives CASSPPTGEPYGYTF.

There are a few counts of this clonotype. The chain carries TRBV5-1 and TRBJ2-7; 8 bases map to TRBD1. The CDR3 is 17 residues long. The junction had 18 bases not matched to a gene; V was cut back by 3 bases and J by 7 bases. Germline CDR1 and CDR2: SGHRS and YFSETQ. The CDR3 DNA reads as TGCGCCAGCAGCTACACCACCCCGGGACAGGAATGGGATGAGCAGTACTTC. Translation gives CASSYTTPGQEWDEQYF.

The V call is TRBV6-4, the J call TRBJ2-2; TRBD1 matches at 8 bases. The CDR3 totals 14 residues. The V segment lost 0 bases and the J segment 7 bases; nucleotides outside the gene matches: 1. Germline values: CDR1 MRHNA, CDR2 SNTAGT. CDR3 DNA sequence: TGTGCCAGCAGTGACTCGACAGGGGTCGGGGAGCTGTTTTTT. The encoded protein is CASSDSTGVGELFF.

The rearrangement uses TRBV20-1 and TRBJ2-1; 8 bases are shared with TRBD1. V gave up 6 bases and J gave up 9 bases; unmatched junction bases: 13. This CDR3 region has 14 residues. Germline loops: CDR1 DFQATT, CDR2 SNEGSKA (reference sequence). The CDR3 sequence: CSARITRGLSEQFF. The CDR3 DNA reads TGCAGTGCCAGGATAACCAGGGGGCTTTCTGAGCAGTTCTTC.